This note documents a single T cell receptor beta chain sequence. Its antigen remains unidentified. Generated by immunoSEQ multiplex PCR, the TCRdb table keeps only in-frame clones and is missing some. The table has hundreds of thousands of clones, around three quarters seen once. The data belong to a study of cytotoxic CD8 clonotypes in ibrutinib-treated CLL. Study at large: After a median roughly 12 months on treatment (6 to 36), response samples were drawn.

Study-wide results and limits: Having risen at ibrutinib response, clonality had fallen back toward baseline by progression. Different sampling times were used for sustained-remission and progressing patients.

Frozen-stored PBMCs produced around 2.2 micrograms of genomic DNA for TCR beta libraries. The CDR3 is 14 amino acids. Trimming took 4 bases from V and 0 from J, leaving 10 bases between them. Germline-derived CDR1 and CDR2 are SNHLY and FYNNEI. The source was PBMCs, collected after 24 months of ibrutinib treatment. This receptor was taken from a human donor with chronic lymphocytic leukemia. The rearrangement joins TRBV2 to TRBJ2-7; D is undetermined. CDR3 DNA: TGTGCCAGCAGTGGACTTGGGTTCTCCTACGAGCAGTACTTC. As protein: CASSGLGFSYEQYF.